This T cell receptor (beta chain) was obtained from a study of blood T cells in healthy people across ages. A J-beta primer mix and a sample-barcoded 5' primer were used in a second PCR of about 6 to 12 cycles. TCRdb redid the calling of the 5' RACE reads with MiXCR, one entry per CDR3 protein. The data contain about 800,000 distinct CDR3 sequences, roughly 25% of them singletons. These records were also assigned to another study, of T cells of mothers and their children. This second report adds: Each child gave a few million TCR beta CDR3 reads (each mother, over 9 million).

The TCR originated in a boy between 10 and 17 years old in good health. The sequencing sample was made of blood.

This CDR3 reads CATQLEKSEQYF. The CDR3 DNA reads as TGTGCCACCCAGTTGGAAAAGTCCGAGCAGTACTTC. This chain links TRBV6-5 with TRBJ2-7; D not resolved. The length of the CDR3 is 12 residues. Germline CDR1 and CDR2: MNHEY and SVGAGI. V lost 10 bases, J lost 6 bases, and 16 bases lay in between.